These 30 T cell receptor beta chains came from one sample sequenced in a study of T cell responses to AZD1222 COVID-19 vaccine. Some clones are missing from TCRdb's copy, which holds only in-frame ones; the method was immunoSEQ multiplex PCR. The sample comprises around 120,000 clones, around nine tenths of which are singletons, and roughly 2.4% rests with the top ten. The sequencing used peripheral blood, collected on day 0 of AZD1222 vaccination. These receptors were collected from an adult in good health.

This clone appeared a few times. The chain uses TRBV6-1 and TRBJ1-6; D is unresolved. CDR1 is MNHNS and CDR2 is SASEGT in the germline V gene. V lost 1 base and J 7 bases, leaving 11 bases between the germline ends. This CDR3 is 15 amino acids long. CDR3 amino acids: CASSEDGRRNSPLHF. The CDR3 DNA reads as TGTGCCAGCAGTGAAGATGGCCGAAGGAATTCACCCCTCCACTTT.

The rearrangement links TRBV5-1 to TRBJ2-1; no clear D gene. Trimming removed 0 bases at V and 7 bases at J, with 11 bases between. There are 14 residues in the CDR3. Germline V lookup: CDR1 SGHRS, CDR2 YFSETQ. The CDR3 region has the DNA TGCGCCAGCAGCTTGGATGGCCCGTTAAATGAGCAGTTCTTC. It yields the protein CASSLDGPLNEQFF.

This rearrangement joins TRBV28 to TRBJ1-1; a weak D match, TRBD1 (6 bases). The CDR3 length is 12 residues. Trimming removed 8 bases at V and 6 bases at J, with 13 bases between. Germline CDR1 MDHEN, CDR2 SYDVKM. The CDR3 region has the DNA TGTGCCAGCGACACAGGGCACGCTGAAGCTTTCTTT. It yields the protein CASDTGHAEAFF.

This sequence joins TRBV28 and TRBJ1-1; no clear D gene. Germline CDR1 MDHEN, CDR2 SYDVKM. The germline V and J ends were trimmed by 2 bases and 11 bases, with 9 bases remaining between them. The CDR3 contains 11 residues. The CDR3 protein is CASSLGRTAFF. The CDR3 DNA reads TGTGCCAGCAGTTTAGGCCGAACGGCTTTCTTT.

This chain links TRBV30 with TRBJ1-6; no firm D call. V dropped 1 base and J dropped 11 bases, with 9 bases sitting between them. In germline, CDR1 is GTSNPN, CDR2 SVGIG (reference sequence). This CDR3 region has 12 residues. The CDR3 sequence is CAWSEQRAPLHF. CDR3 DNA sequence: TGTGCCTGGAGTGAACAGAGGGCACCCCTCCACTTT.

A few counts support this clone. This chain connects TRBV5-1 to TRBJ2-3; TRBD2 matches at 7 bases. The CDR3 has 16 residues. From germline, CDR1 is SGHRS and CDR2 YFSETQ. The V segment lost 0 bases and the J segment 1 base; nucleotides outside the gene matches: 5. The DNA of the CDR3 is TGCGCCAGCAGCTTGGCCGAACTAGCGCGCACAGATACGCAGTATTTT. This encodes CASSLAELARTDTQYF.

CDR3 amino acids: CASSYLVRNEQFF. CDR3 DNA: TGTGCCAGCAGTTACTTAGTACGCAATGAGCAGTTCTTC. The rearrangement joins TRBV6-2 or TRBV6-3 to TRBJ2-1; D not resolved. Germline loops: CDR1 MNHEY, CDR2 SVGEGT. The CDR3 totals 13 residues. V shed 1 base and J shed 6 bases, with 7 bases lying between them.

The genes are TRBV18 and TRBJ2-7, with TRBD1 identical over 7 bases. The germline CDR1 and CDR2 sequences are KGHSH and LQKENI. Germline trimming cut 3 bases from V and 6 bases from J; bases unmatched to any gene: 8. The CDR3 runs to 14 residues. The CDR3 nucleotides read TGTGCCAGCTCACCCGACAGGGAAGTCGGCGAGCAGTACTTC. Encoded protein: CASSPDREVGEQYF. The full variable domain, completed using reference TRBV18 and TRBJ2-7, is NAGVMQNPRHLVRRRGQEARLRCSPMKGHSHVYWYRQLPEEGLKFMVYLQKENIIDESGMPKERFSAEFPKEGPSILRIQQVVRGDSAAYFCASSPDREVGEQYFGPGTRLTVT.

The genes are TRBV19 and TRBJ2-4; TRBD1 might be the D (5 bases). The CDR3 loop spans 14 amino acids. The ends were cut back, 4 bases at V and 5 bases at J, with 12 bases in the middle. CDR1 and CDR2 (germline): LNHDA, SQIVND (reference sequence). The CDR3, as DNA: TGTGCCAGTAGTACCCAGGGTCGGGAAAACATTCAGTACTTC. It codes for CASSTQGRENIQYF. Based on the CDR3 plus reference TRBV19 and TRBJ2-4, the full variable domain is DGGITQSPKYLFRKEGQNVTLSCEQNLNHDAMYWYRQDPGQGLRLIYYSQIVNDFQKGDIAEGYSVSREKKESFPLTVTSAQKNPTAFYLCASSTQGRENIQYFGAGTRLSVL.

This chain links TRBV5-1 with TRBJ2-2; 8 nucleotides agree with TRBD1. CDR3 length: 15 amino acids. V was clipped by 0 bases and J by 7 bases; unmatched bases: 5. CDR1 and CDR2 (germline): SGHRS, YFSETQ. The CDR3 DNA follows: TGCGCCAGCAGCTTGGTCCAGGGGGCCGTCGGGGAGCTGTTTTTT. Encoded protein: CASSLVQGAVGELFF.

In this sample, this clone turned up once. The chain links TRBV6-5 to TRBJ2-1; 9 bases are a match to TRBD1. The V and J ends lost 11 bases and 9 bases, in that order; junction bases with no gene match: 17. The CDR3 covers 15 residues. Germline values: CDR1 MNHEY, CDR2 SVGAGI. The CDR3, as DNA: TGTGCCGCCGAAAGAGCCGGACAGGGGTCGGGTGAGCAGTTCTTC. Its translation is CAAERAGQGSGEQFF.

CDR3 coding DNA: TGTGCCAGCAGCCCCGGCAGGGGAGGGGGCTACGAGCAGTACTTC. This sequence encodes CASSPGRGGGYEQYF. This rearrangement joins TRBV7-9 to TRBJ2-7, with D possibly being TRBD2 (7 bases). This CDR3 spans 15 amino acids. The germline V gene encodes CDR1 SEHNR and CDR2 FQNEAQ (reference sequence). The V end lost 5 bases, the J end lost 3 bases, and 17 bases lay between the germline ends.

This chain joins TRBV19 and TRBJ2-7; D ambiguous. V lost 5 bases and J 0 bases, leaving 17 bases between the germline ends. From germline, CDR1 is LNHDA and CDR2 SQIVND (reference sequence). The CDR3 loop spans 16 amino acids. The CDR3 protein is CASSLRWKRFSYEQYF. The CDR3 DNA is TGTGCCAGTAGTCTGAGGTGGAAACGTTTCTCCTACGAGCAGTACTTC.

The V call is TRBV30, the J call TRBJ1-1; D is unresolved. Germline-derived CDR1 and CDR2 are GTSNPN and SVGIG (reference sequence). V was shortened by 0 bases and J by 0 bases, with 8 bases between the two germline ends. This CDR3 contains 14 residues. The CDR3 bases are TGTGCCTGGAGTGTAGTAGGATTGAACACTGAAGCTTTCTTT. Protein: CAWSVVGLNTEAFF. The whole variable domain, remainder taken from reference TRBV30 and TRBJ1-1, is SQTIHQWPATLVQPVGSPLSLECTVEGTSNPNLYWYRQAAGRGLQLLFYSVGIGQISSEVPQNLSASRPQDRQFILSSKKLLLSDSGFYLCAWSVVGLNTEAFFGQGTRLTVV.

This clone was recorded only once. This rearrangement joins TRBV4-1 to TRBJ1-1; D gene uncertain. Trimming took 4 bases from V and 5 from J, leaving 11 bases between them. Germline V gene data show CDR1 as MGHRA and CDR2 as YSYEKL. The CDR3 is 13 amino acids. The CDR3: CASSRSAGTEAFF. DNA for the CDR3: TGCGCCAGCAGCCGGTCGGCCGGGACTGAAGCTTTCTTT.

The chain combines TRBV28 with TRBJ1-3, with D maybe TRBD1 (5 bases). This CDR3 is 13 amino acids long. V was shortened by 7 bases and J by 4 bases, with 11 bases between the two germline ends. Germline loops: CDR1 MDHEN, CDR2 SYDVKM. The CDR3 nucleotides are TGTGCCAGCATCACGGGGGGAGGAAACACCATATATTTT. This encodes CASITGGGNTIYF.

The chain links TRBV7-3 to TRBJ2-2, with 9 bases that match TRBD1. Germline-derived CDR1 and CDR2 are SGHTA and FQGTGA. The CDR3 runs 16 residues. The V segment lost 3 bases and the J segment 1 base; nucleotides outside the gene matches: 3. The DNA of the CDR3 is TGTGCCAGCAGCTTGGGACAGGGACAGAACACCGGGGAGCTGTTTTTT. Its protein is CASSLGQGQNTGELFF. The full variable domain, rest sourced from reference TRBV7-3 and TRBJ2-2, is GAGVSQTPSNKVTEKGKYVELRCDPISGHTALYWYRQSLGQGPEFLIYFQGTGAADDSGLPNDRFFAVRPEGSVSTLKIQRTERGDSAVYLCASSLGQGQNTGELFFGEGSRLTVL.

This rearrangement joins TRBV9 to TRBJ2-3; the D is unclear. V was cut by 0 bases and J by 2 bases, with 10 bases left in between. Germline lookup yields CDR1 SGDLS and CDR2 YYNGEE. This CDR3 region has 15 residues. CDR3 region: CASSVGSSFTDTQYF. In DNA form, the CDR3 reads TGTGCCAGCAGCGTAGGATCGAGCTTCACAGATACGCAGTATTTT.

The table lists this clone with a count of one. V is TRBV5-6 and J is TRBJ1-2; maybe TRBD1 (5 bases). The germline V gene encodes CDR1 SGHDT and CDR2 YYEEEE. Trimming took 4 bases from V and 7 from J, leaving 23 bases between them. The CDR3 totals 16 residues. CDR3 sequence reads: CASSPRAKGNYVGYTF. In DNA, the CDR3 is TGTGCCAGCAGCCCCAGGGCGAAAGGCAACTATGTTGGCTACACCTTC. Full variable domain (rest looked up from reference TRBV5-6 and TRBJ1-2): DAGVTQSPTHLIKTRGQQVTLRCSPKSGHDTVSWYQQALGQGPQFIFQYYEEEERQRGNFPDRFSGHQFPNYSSELNVNALLLGDSALYLCASSPRAKGNYVGYTFGSGTRLTVV.

The chain employs TRBV5-1 and TRBJ1-6; perhaps TRBD1 as D (5 bases). Germline V gives CDR1 SGHRS, CDR2 YFSETQ. Between the trimmed V and J ends, which lost 0 bases and 11 bases, there was a span of 9 bases. The length of the CDR3 is 13 residues. DNA for the CDR3: TGCGCCAGCAGCTTGGAGGGGATAGCACCCCTCCACTTT. Protein: CASSLEGIAPLHF. Based on the CDR3 plus reference TRBV5-1 and TRBJ1-6, the full variable domain is KAGVTQTPRYLIKTRGQQVTLSCSPISGHRSVSWYQQTPGQGLQFLFEYFSETQRNKGNFPGRFSGRQFSNSRSEMNVSTLELGDSALYLCASSLEGIAPLHFGNGTRLTVT.

This sequence joins TRBV28 and TRBJ1-5; D is unresolved. This CDR3 has 13 residues. The ends were cut back, 4 bases at V and 2 bases at J, with 6 bases in the middle. Per the germline V gene, CDR1 is MDHEN and CDR2 is SYDVKM. For the CDR3, the DNA is TGTGCCAGCAGTTCCACCCGCAATCAGCCCCAGCATTTT. Its protein product is CASSSTRNQPQHF. Supplemented by reference TRBV28 and TRBJ1-5, the full variable domain reads DVKVTQSSRYLVKRTGEKVFLECVQDMDHENMFWYRQDPGLGLRLIYFSYDVKMKEKGDIPEGYSVSREKKERFSLILESASTNQTSMYLCASSSTRNQPQHFGDGTRLSIL.

The gene calls are TRBV9 and TRBJ2-7; the D gene is possibly TRBD1 (6 bases). Germline assignment: CDR1 SGDLS and CDR2 YYNGEE. There are 13 residues in the CDR3. Between the trimmed V and J ends, which lost 4 bases and 2 bases, there was a span of 10 bases. The CDR3 DNA sequence: TGTGCCAGCAGCAGGGGACAAACCTACGAGCAGTACTTC. Amino acid sequence: CASSRGQTYEQYF.

The rearrangement uses TRBV5-1 and TRBJ1-4; D not resolved. Deletions cut 5 bases from V and 5 bases from J, with 19 bases between. The CDR3 loop spans 16 amino acids. Looked up from germline, CDR1 is SGHRS and CDR2 is YFSETQ. CDR3 bases: TGCGCCAGCAGACCCCTGGGAGGCGCCGGGAATGAAAAACTGTTTTTT. Protein: CASRPLGGAGNEKLFF.

CDR3 sequence reads: CASSLGASGRTGELFF. The CDR3 nucleotides are TGCGCCAGCAGCTTGGGTGCTAGCGGGAGGACCGGGGAGCTGTTTTTT. This chain joins TRBV5-1 and TRBJ2-2, with 11 bases identical to TRBD2. Looked up from germline, CDR1 is SGHRS and CDR2 is YFSETQ. The V gene end was trimmed by 0 bases and the J gene end by 5 bases; junction bases not matched to a gene: 3. There are 16 residues in the CDR3.

This clone was seen a single time. The chain has TRBV3-1 (or the pseudogene TRBV3-2) and TRBJ2-7; 8 nucleotides agree with TRBD2. J gave up 7 bases and V 2 bases, and 16 bases lay outside the gene matches. Germline lookup yields CDR1 LGHDT and CDR2 YNNKEL (reference sequence). The CDR3 consists of 17 residues. The CDR3 loop is CASSQLSSRAGGGEQYF. The CDR3 region has the DNA TGTGCCAGCAGCCAACTATCATCCCGGGCGGGAGGAGGGGAGCAGTACTTC.

The chain is built from TRBV4-1 and TRBJ2-1; 8 bases align to TRBD2. The germline V gene has CDR1 MGHRA and CDR2 YSYEKL. With 0 bases clipped from V and 4 bases from J, the junction kept 5 bases outside the gene matches. This CDR3 contains 16 residues. The CDR3: CASSQDVSGRYNEQFF. CDR3 sequence (DNA): TGCGCCAGCAGCCAAGACGTAAGCGGGAGATACAATGAGCAGTTCTTC.

The rearrangement joins TRBV29-1 to TRBJ2-7, with a weak D call TRBD2 (6 bases). This CDR3 is built from 13 residues. CDR1 is SQVTM and CDR2 is ANQGSEA in the germline V gene. Trimming pared 3 bases from V and 7 bases from J, leaving 16 bases between. The CDR3 sequence is CSVEPTSAGEQYF. The CDR3 DNA sequence: TGCAGCGTTGAGCCAACCTCTGCGGGGGAGCAGTACTTC.

The chain combines TRBV11-3 with TRBJ2-5; 7 bases match TRBD1. The ends lost 5 bases at V and 1 base at J; junction bases unmatched: 4. The CDR3 has 14 residues. Germline V gene lookup returns CDR1 SGHNT and CDR2 YENEEA. The CDR3 here is CASSTRDSQETQYF. Written as DNA, the CDR3 is TGTGCCAGCAGCACCCGGGACAGCCAAGAGACCCAGTACTTC.

The gene calls are TRBV19 and TRBJ1-5; 7 nucleotides line up with TRBD1. V dropped 5 bases and J dropped 7; count of bases not matched to a gene: 14. This CDR3 spans 16 amino acids. From germline, CDR1 is LNHDA and CDR2 SQIVND (reference sequence). CDR3 nucleotide sequence: TGTGCCAGTAGTTCCCTGGTAGGGGGCGCGCGGCAGCCCCAGCATTTT. It codes for CASSSLVGGARQPQHF.

This clone appeared a single time. The V and J genes are TRBV7-3 and TRBJ2-2; the match to TRBD2 covers 12 bases. There are 18 residues in the CDR3. V gave up 1 base and J gave up 5 bases; unmatched junction bases: 8. Germline V gene data show CDR1 as SGHTA and CDR2 as FQGTGA. The CDR3 DNA reads TGTGCCAGCAGCTTAAGTACTGACCTAGCGGGAGGGACCGGGGAGCTGTTTTTT. Translated, it gives CASSLSTDLAGGTGELFF.